The clone carrying this T cell receptor gamma chain was detected a few times. Its matching antigen is unknown. The CDR3 is made up of 15 amino acids. Germline V gene lookup returns CDR1 GITISATS and CDR2 ISYDGTV (reference sequence). With V trimmed by 2 bases and J by 7 bases, 14 bases remained unmatched. The data originate from a study of Vδ1+ human thymocytes. Study observations and caveats: TRD repertoires were essentially private, unlike widely shared TRG clonotypes. Unlike peripheral blood Vdelta1+ controls, thymic delta-chain sequences included roughly 18% Vdelta2 and few Vdelta3. Highly polyclonal TRG and TRD repertoires with Gaussian CDR3 length distributions appeared in thymus.

The template was reverse-transcribed extracted RNA. CDR3 amplicons came from multiplex PCR with pooled V-gene forward and constant-region reverse primers. TCRdb re-called the multiplex PCR reads through CATT. The table has tens of thousands of gamma-chain clones, 20% seen once. Thymocytes were sorted as CD3+ TCRVdelta1+ TCRVdelta2- after alphabeta T cell depletion. Vdelta1+ thymocyte sorts reached between about 97% and 99.6% purity. The sequencing sample was made of Vdelta1+ gamma-delta thymocytes from the thymus. Subset defined: FACS-sorted CD3+ TCRalphabeta- TCRVdelta1+ TCRVdelta2- thymocytes. The sequence derives from a girl under three years old who had congenital heart surgery. The chain uses TRGV9 and TRGJ1 or TRGJ2. The CDR3 DNA is TGTGCCTTGTGGGAGGCAACGAGCGCTGGGTATAAGAAACTCTTT. Protein product: CALWEATSAGYKKLF.